These 32 T cell receptor beta chains were sequenced from one sample in a study of neoadjuvant anti-PD-1 for oral cavity cancer. TCRdb's copy holds only in-frame clones and misses some; the assay was immunoSEQ multiplex PCR. The sample holds about 15,000 clones; 70% to 75% are singletons and the top ten take 3% to 3.5%. The sequencing here drew on PBMCs, taken before nivolumab (anti-PD-1) treatment. These receptors came from a person aged 35 to 85 with oral cavity squamous cell carcinoma.

The chain is built from TRBV6-1 and TRBJ1-1, with 10 bases identical to TRBD1. Trimming removed 10 bases from V and 6 bases from J; junction bases left unmatched: 5. This CDR3 is built from 12 residues. Germline loops: CDR1 MNHNS, CDR2 SASEGT. The CDR3, as DNA: TGTGCCACTCGACAGGGGGCTGCTGAAGCTTTCTTT. This encodes CATRQGAAEAFF.

The chain combines TRBV2 with TRBJ1-2; no reliable D call. The CDR3 is 15 amino acids. Germline assignment: CDR1 SNHLY and CDR2 FYNNEI. The V end lost 1 base, the J end lost 1 base, and 10 bases lay between the germline ends. CDR3 nucleotides: TGTGCCAGCAGTGAAGGCCGTTCGAATAACTATGGCTACACCTTC. Translated, it gives CASSEGRSNNYGYTF.

J is TRBJ2-7 and V is TRBV6-1; possibly TRBD1 for D (8 bases). Trimming removed 4 bases at V and 6 bases at J, with 22 bases between. Germline-derived CDR1 and CDR2 are MNHNS and SASEGT. This CDR3 spans 16 amino acids. The CDR3 DNA sequence: TGTGCCAGCAGTGCATACAGGGGGGGGTACTCCGGCGAGCAGTACTTC. Its translation is CASSAYRGGYSGEQYF.

The rearrangement joins TRBV9 to TRBJ1-2; the D gene is possibly TRBD1 (6 bases). CDR1 and CDR2 from the germline V gene are SGDLS and YYNGEE. The V end was cut by 0 bases, the J end by 3 bases, with 9 bases between. The CDR3 length is 14 residues. CDR3 residues: CASSVASGDYGYTF. In DNA form, the CDR3 reads TGTGCCAGCAGCGTAGCGTCAGGGGACTATGGCTACACCTTC.

V is TRBV2 and J is TRBJ2-6; no definite D call. V was pared by 5 bases and J by 2 bases, with 4 bases between. The CDR3 covers 13 residues. Germline loops: CDR1 SNHLY, CDR2 FYNNEI. CDR3 DNA: TGTGCCAGCAGTCTTCCTGGGGCCAACGTCCTGACTTTC. Protein product: CASSLPGANVLTF.

The chain carries TRBV7-6 and TRBJ2-7; perhaps D is TRBD1 or TRBD2 (6 bases each). With 5 bases removed from V and 6 bases from J, the gap between germline ends came to 17 bases. This CDR3 comprises 14 residues. Per germline, CDR1 SGHVS and CDR2 FNYEAQ. The CDR3 DNA sequence: TGTGCCAGCAGCCCCGGGGGCAGGAGGGGCGAGCAGTACTTC. Its translation is CASSPGGRRGEQYF.

The chain is built from TRBV19 and TRBJ2-5; D may match TRBD1 or TRBD2 (6 bases each). The CDR3 sequence is 15 residues long. Germline V CDR1 and CDR2: LNHDA, SQIVND (reference sequence). Deletions cut 6 bases from V and 4 bases from J, with 18 bases between. Written as DNA, the CDR3 is TGTGCCAGTAGGGACGGGGGCGCCGGGGGAGAGACCCAGTACTTC. This encodes CASRDGGAGGETQYF.

The genes are TRBV7-9 and TRBJ1-1; maybe TRBD1 (6 bases). Trimming shortened V by 6 bases and J by 4 bases, and 12 bases separated the two germline ends. This CDR3 contains 13 residues. Germline values: CDR1 SEHNR, CDR2 FQNEAQ (reference sequence). The DNA for the CDR3 is TGTGCCAGCAGACAGGGCGGGGGCACTGAAGCTTTCTTT. Translating it yields CASRQGGGTEAFF.

This chain uses TRBV7-9 with TRBJ2-7; no definite D call. This CDR3 spans 12 amino acids. Germline CDR1 reads SEHNR; CDR2 reads FQNEAQ (reference sequence). V was pared by 10 bases and J by 6 bases, with 16 bases between. The CDR3 loop is CATVGGLGEQYF. The CDR3, as DNA: TGTGCCACCGTGGGTGGCTTGGGCGAGCAGTACTTC.

The chain recombines TRBV5-1 with TRBJ2-3; no firm D call. V was clipped by 2 bases and J by 1 base, with 5 bases between them. The germline V gene encodes CDR1 SGHRS and CDR2 YFSETQ. This CDR3 region has 13 residues. CDR3 DNA: TGCGCCAGCAGCTTATCCGGCACAGATACGCAGTATTTT. Translated, it gives CASSLSGTDTQYF.

V is TRBV15 and J is TRBJ2-3, with unresolved D. Germline CDR1 and CDR2: LNHNV and YYDKDF (reference sequence). V was clipped by 1 base and J by 4 bases, with 18 bases between them. CDR3 size: 17 residues. The CDR3 sequence is CATSRGQSSWSADTQYF. The CDR3 coding sequence is TGTGCCACCAGCAGAGGTCAGTCCAGTTGGAGCGCAGATACGCAGTATTTT.

V and J are TRBV5-5 and TRBJ2-1; 7 bases match TRBD1. V gave up 4 bases and J gave up 5 bases; unmatched junction bases: 6. Germline loops: CDR1 SGHKS, CDR2 YYEKEE (reference sequence). The length of the CDR3 is 14 residues. The CDR3 DNA reads as TGTGCCAGCAGCCCCGGGACAGCTAACAATGAGCAGTTCTTC. It translates to CASSPGTANNEQFF.

The chain recombines TRBV7-3 with TRBJ2-7; no definite D call. This CDR3 is built from 13 residues. Germline V gives CDR1 SGHTA, CDR2 FQGTGA. Trimming took 5 bases from V and 6 from J, leaving 14 bases between them. In DNA, the CDR3 is TGTGCCAGCAGCCCCGGACCCTCGTCCGAGCAGTACTTC. Its protein product is CASSPGPSSEQYF.

The chain has TRBV10-1 and TRBJ2-3; maybe TRBD1 (5 bases). The CDR3 extends over 13 amino acids. V was clipped by 3 bases and J by 8 bases, with 12 bases between them. Germline CDR1 reads WNHNN; CDR2 reads SYGVQD (reference sequence). The chain's CDR3 is CASSENVQGTQYF. CDR3 in DNA: TGCGCCAGCAGTGAAAATGTGCAGGGTACGCAGTATTTT.

The genes are TRBV5-1 and TRBJ1-4; D is unresolved. This CDR3 has 13 amino acids. The V and J ends lost 3 bases and 0 bases respectively, with 3 bases between them. Germline V CDR1 and CDR2: SGHRS, YFSETQ. The CDR3 DNA is TGCGCCAGCAGCTCTTCAACTAATGAAAAACTGTTTTTT. Translation gives CASSSSTNEKLFF. The full variable domain, with the rest looked up from reference TRBV5-1 and TRBJ1-4, is KAGVTQTPRYLIKTRGQQVTLSCSPISGHRSVSWYQQTPGQGLQFLFEYFSETQRNKGNFPGRFSGRQFSNSRSEMNVSTLELGDSALYLCASSSSTNEKLFFGSGTQLSVL.

The chain uses TRBV19 and TRBJ1-1, with D possibly being TRBD1 (6 bases). The CDR3 totals 14 residues. CDR1 LNHDA and CDR2 SQIVND come from the germline V gene (reference sequence). V shed 5 bases and J shed 3 bases, with 13 bases lying between them. In DNA form, the CDR3 reads TGTGCCAGTAGTTTTCCCGACAGGTACACTGAAGCTTTCTTT. Translation gives CASSFPDRYTEAFF.

The chain links TRBV10-3 to TRBJ2-7, with 11 bases lining up with TRBD1. The CDR3 is made up of 17 amino acids. CDR1 and CDR2 from the germline V gene are ENHRY and SYGVKD. After removal of 10 bases from V and 7 bases from J, the junction contained 21 bases not matched to a gene. Here the CDR3 DNA reads TGTGCCACCACCTCGGACAGGGGGCTTTGGAGTGGATCTGAGCAGTACTTC. It encodes CATTSDRGLWSGSEQYF.

This clone has just a few counts. The chain is built from TRBV5-1 and TRBJ2-2, with D possibly being TRBD1 or TRBD2 (5 bases each). Germline values: CDR1 SGHRS, CDR2 YFSETQ. V lost 0 bases, J lost 6 bases, and 9 bases lay in between. This CDR3 has 14 amino acids. The CDR3 loop reads CASSLERGSGELFF. The DNA for the CDR3 is TGCGCCAGCAGCTTGGAGAGGGGTTCCGGGGAGCTGTTTTTT.

The chain has TRBV10-1 and TRBJ2-1; TRBD1 might be the D (6 bases). V lost 4 bases and J lost 1, with 8 bases in between. The germline V gene has CDR1 WNHNN and CDR2 SYGVQD (reference sequence). The CDR3 runs to 14 residues. CDR3 DNA: TGCGCCAGCAGTGCAGGGGATTCCTACAATGAGCAGTTCTTC. It encodes CASSAGDSYNEQFF.

This clone turned up a few times. The chain combines TRBV2 with TRBJ2-1; D may be TRBD1 or TRBD2 (5 bases each). V dropped 5 bases and J dropped 9 bases, with 20 bases sitting between them. There are 15 residues in the CDR3. CDR1 is SNHLY and CDR2 is FYNNEI in the germline V gene. The CDR3 DNA reads TGTGCCAGCAGTCCCCTGGTACCCGGGGCCGGTGAGCAGTTCTTC. Its protein is CASSPLVPGAGEQFF.

The CDR3 nucleotides are TGTGCCAGCACCAGGGCTAGCGCGGGCTCCTACAATGAGCAGTTCTTC. This codes for CASTRASAGSYNEQFF. The chain couples TRBV5-6 to TRBJ2-1; perhaps TRBD2 as D (6 bases). CDR3 length: 16 amino acids. The V end was cut by 6 bases, the J end by 0 bases, with 16 bases between. The germline gives CDR1 SGHDT, CDR2 YYEEEE.

The rearrangement links TRBV10-3 to TRBJ2-2, with D hard to call. Germline values: CDR1 ENHRY, CDR2 SYGVKD. This CDR3 has 12 residues. V dropped 8 bases and J dropped 2 bases, with 6 bases sitting between them. CDR3 coding DNA: TGTGCCATCGGCGGCAACACCGGGGAGCTGTTTTTT. It encodes CAIGGNTGELFF.

V is TRBV10-3 and J is TRBJ1-4, with 7 bases that match TRBD1. There are 14 residues in the CDR3. Losses at the gene ends were 10 bases for V and 0 bases for J; bases not matched to a gene: 5. Germline CDR1 ENHRY, CDR2 SYGVKD. As DNA, the CDR3 is TGTGCCACAGGGCAGGGGGCAACTAATGAAAAACTGTTTTTT. It codes for CATGQGATNEKLFF.

This chain uses TRBV11-3 with TRBJ2-7; 7 positions match TRBD2. The CDR3 covers 13 residues. Germline CDR1 SGHNT, CDR2 YENEEA. The V segment lost 0 bases and the J segment 12 bases; nucleotides outside the gene matches: 8. The CDR3 spells CASSLEGGGPPYF. In DNA form, the CDR3 reads TGTGCCAGCAGCTTAGAGGGGGGGGGACCTCCGTACTTC.

The table lists this clone with a few counts. The chain combines TRBV28 with TRBJ1-1, with TRBD1 matching 10 bases. V trimming: 7 bases; J trimming: 5 bases; junction bases outside the gene matches: 10. From germline, CDR1 is MDHEN and CDR2 SYDVKM. The CDR3 runs 15 residues. The CDR3 loop reads CASTRQGAQETEAFF. CDR3 nucleotide sequence: TGTGCCAGCACCCGACAGGGGGCGCAGGAAACTGAAGCTTTCTTT. The variable domain in full, completed from reference TRBV28 and TRBJ1-1, reads DVKVTQSSRYLVKRTGEKVFLECVQDMDHENMFWYRQDPGLGLRLIYFSYDVKMKEKGDIPEGYSVSREKKERFSLILESASTNQTSMYLCASTRQGAQETEAFFGQGTRLTVV.

The V gene is TRBV2, the J gene TRBJ2-1; tentatively, D is TRBD1 or TRBD2 (6 bases each). The V end was cut by 4 bases, the J end by 7 bases, with 11 bases between. The CDR3 has 13 amino acids. Germline lookup yields CDR1 SNHLY and CDR2 FYNNEI. CDR3 sequence reads: CASSGRGENEQFF. The CDR3 coding sequence is TGTGCCAGCAGTGGGAGGGGGGAGAATGAGCAGTTCTTC. Using reference TRBV2 and TRBJ2-1 for the parts outside the CDR3, the full variable domain is EPEVTQTPSHQVTQMGQEVILRCVPISNHLYFYWYRQILGQKVEFLVSFYNNEISEKSEIFDDQFSVERPDGSNFTLKIRSTKLEDSAMYFCASSGRGENEQFFGPGTRLTVL.

The chain uses TRBV4-1 and TRBJ1-1; perhaps TRBD1 as D (5 bases). The CDR3 consists of 11 residues. In germline, CDR1 is MGHRA, CDR2 YSYEKL. V lost 1 base and J lost 8, with 5 bases in between. CDR3 protein: CASSQGGEAFF. The CDR3 region has the DNA TGCGCCAGCAGCCAAGGGGGGGAAGCTTTCTTT.

A few counts support this clone. The V gene is TRBV28, the J gene TRBJ1-2; 10 bases match TRBD1. In germline, CDR1 is MDHEN, CDR2 SYDVKM. The CDR3 loop spans 15 amino acids. V dropped 6 bases and J dropped 7; count of bases not matched to a gene: 11. DNA of the CDR3: TGTGCCAGCAGCCCCCCGGGACAGGGGAAATCTGGCTACACCTTC. Its translation: CASSPPGQGKSGYTF.

The V gene is TRBV4-1, the J gene TRBJ1-1; D is undetermined. Looked up from germline, CDR1 is MGHRA and CDR2 is YSYEKL. The CDR3 contains 19 residues. V was cut by 0 bases and J by 1 base, with 21 bases left in between. The CDR3 DNA follows: TGCGCCAGCAGCCAAGATCGCGGGAGGGATCTCCCCGGGAACACTGAAGCTTTCTTT. It yields the protein CASSQDRGRDLPGNTEAFF.

The chain is built from TRBV25-1 and TRBJ2-2, with TRBD2 matching 7 bases. Germline V gives CDR1 MGHDK, CDR2 SYGVNS. The CDR3 runs 12 residues. V lost 4 bases, J lost 16 bases, and 9 bases stayed unmatched. As DNA, the CDR3 is TGTGCCAGCAGTGGGGGGACTATCACGACGTTTTTT. The encoded protein is CASSGGTITTFF. Supplemented by reference TRBV25-1 and TRBJ2-2, the full variable domain reads EADIYQTPRYLVIGTGKKITLECSQTMGHDKMYWYQQDPGMELHLIHYSYGVNSTEKGDLSSESTVSRIRTEHFPLTLESARPSHTSQYLCASSGGTITTFFGEGSRLTVL.

This clone was picked up one time. The chain joins TRBV5-1 to TRBJ2-1; weak D call: TRBD1 (5 bases). Per the germline V gene, CDR1 is SGHRS and CDR2 is YFSETQ. With 3 bases removed from V and 6 bases from J, the gap between germline ends came to 10 bases. The CDR3 totals 13 residues. This chain's CDR3 is CASSWGSSNEQFF. The CDR3 DNA reads as TGCGCCAGCAGCTGGGGCAGCTCCAATGAGCAGTTCTTC. The variable domain in full, completed from reference TRBV5-1 and TRBJ2-1, reads KAGVTQTPRYLIKTRGQQVTLSCSPISGHRSVSWYQQTPGQGLQFLFEYFSETQRNKGNFPGRFSGRQFSNSRSEMNVSTLELGDSALYLCASSWGSSNEQFFGPGTRLTVL.

This rearrangement joins TRBV11-2 to TRBJ1-2, with 8 nucleotides matching TRBD1. Germline lookup yields CDR1 SGHAT and CDR2 FQNNGV. The V segment lost 1 base and the J segment 2 bases; nucleotides outside the gene matches: 9. This CDR3 region has 17 residues. The CDR3 DNA reads TGTGCCAGCAGCTTAGCAGGGGGCGGTTTATGGAACTATGGCTACACCTTC. Translation: CASSLAGGGLWNYGYTF.